A single TCR beta chain is shown here with its context. The antigen is not known. The input for sorted-subset replicate PCRs was about 200 ng DNA, 25,000 to 35,000 T cell genomes. Profiled with immunoSEQ multiplex PCR; TCRdb holds only in-frame clones, not every one. Seen here are millions of clones, about 93% observed once, and the top ten hold approximately 1.7%. This sample was included in a study of shared clonotypes between healthy human individuals. Study-level background: Plates per donor: three CD4 naive, three CD4 memory, two CD8 naive, one CD8 memory.

Regarding the study as a whole: The donor pool, a small one, limited the genetic and exposure-history diversity represented. A few donors shared approximately 5% of their naive CD4 clonotypes.

Terminally differentiated effector memory CD45RA+ cells were excluded by CCR7 positive selection of CD45RO-negative cells. Material for sequencing was naive CD8+ T cells from PBMCs. The sequence derives from a man aged 18 to 35 in good health. Some clones in this sample may be carry-over from other donors' samples.

The CDR3 sequence: CASSPVTPPPGGYTF. CDR3 sequence (DNA): TGTGCCAGCAGCCCCGTCACACCTCCGCCTGGGGGCTACACCTTC. The V gene is TRBV9, the J gene TRBJ1-2; no definite D call. Germline lookup yields CDR1 SGDLS and CDR2 YYNGEE. Trimming pared 4 bases from V and 8 bases from J, leaving 21 bases between. This CDR3 comprises 15 residues.